What follows describes a single T cell receptor beta chain. Its antigen is not identified. CD45RO-CCR7+CD27+CD95- marked naive CD8+ T cells. Through 5' RACE with UMI labels, the TRB cDNA libraries were prepared. From its re-call of the 5' RACE reads, TCRdb lists each CDR3 protein once, without DNA. The sample totals fewer than 80,000 distinct CDR3 sequences; its top ten clones hold over 1.3%. This specimen comes from a study of CXCR3-negative and CXCR3-positive naive CD8 T cells. The study's findings and limits: Comparably high diversity marked both naive subsets, whereas memory CD8+ cells had much lower diversity. TRB CDR3s were more hydrophobic in CXCR3-positive than in CXCR3-negative naive cells.

CDR3 size: 15 residues. Germline assignment: CDR1 LGHNA and CDR2 YNFKEQ. Sample: naive CXCR3- CD8+ T cells from blood. Subset defined: CD45RO-CCR7+CD27+CD95- naive CD8+ T cells lacking CXCR3 (TNR3-). The source of this sequence is a human donor in good health. Some clones in this sample may be carry-over from other donors' samples. V and J are TRBV4-2 and TRBJ2-7; as DNA is missing, the TRBD2 call by TCRdb cannot be tested. CDR3 loop: CASSLWSSGTYEQYF.